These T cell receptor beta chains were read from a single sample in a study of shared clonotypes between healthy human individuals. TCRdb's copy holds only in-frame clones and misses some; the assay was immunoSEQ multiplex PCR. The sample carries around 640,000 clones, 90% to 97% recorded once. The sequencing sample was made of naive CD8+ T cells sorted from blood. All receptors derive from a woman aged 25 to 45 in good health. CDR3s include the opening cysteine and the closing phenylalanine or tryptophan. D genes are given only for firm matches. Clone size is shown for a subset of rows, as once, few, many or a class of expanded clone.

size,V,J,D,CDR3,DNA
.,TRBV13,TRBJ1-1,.,CASSSAPNTEAFF,TGTGCCAGCAGCTCAGCTCCGAACACTGAAGCTTTCTTT
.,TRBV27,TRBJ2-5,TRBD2,CASSTGTSGRETQYF,TGTGCCAGCAGCACCGGGACTAGCGGGAGAGAGACCCAGTACTTC
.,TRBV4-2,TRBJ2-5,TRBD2,CASSQGAGLAGETQYF,TGTGCCAGCAGCCAAGGGGCGGGGCTAGCGGGAGAGACCCAGTACTTC
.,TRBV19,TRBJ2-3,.,CASQDSASTDTQYF,TGTGCCAGCCAGGACAGCGCTAGCACAGATACGCAGTATTTT
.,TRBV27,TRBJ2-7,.,CASSIAAAYEQYF,TGTGCCAGCAGCATAGCGGCGGCCTACGAGCAGTACTTC
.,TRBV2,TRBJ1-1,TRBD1,CASEEGAGGTTEAFF,TGTGCCAGCGAGGAGGGGGCCGGGGGAACAACTGAAGCTTTCTTT
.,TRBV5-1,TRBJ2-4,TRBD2,CASSLDPWGGIQYF,TGCGCCAGCAGCCTAGATCCATGGGGGGGCATTCAGTACTTC
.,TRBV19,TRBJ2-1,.,CASSRTSYNEQFF,TGTGCCAGTAGTCGTACTAGCTACAATGAGCAGTTCTTC
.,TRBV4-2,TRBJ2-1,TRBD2,CASSRGTGTSGMYEQFF,TGTGCCAGCAGCCGGGGAACCGGGACTAGCGGGATGTATGAGCAGTTCTTC
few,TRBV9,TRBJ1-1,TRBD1,CASSVMGGGNTEAFF,TGTGCCAGCAGCGTAATGGGAGGGGGCAACACTGAAGCTTTCTTT